This TCR beta chain was captured by sequencing in a study of OX40 agonist ivuxolimab in advanced cancers. Study-wide results and caveats: CD8+ T cells were the subset that, on average, had more expanded clones than CD4+.

Exclusion applied to patients with autoimmune disease history or systemic immunosuppression. The data were produced by immunoSEQ multiplex PCR, yet TCRdb's version contains in-frame clones alone and is incomplete. The sample has 45,000 to 65,000 clones; about 90% are singletons. Of note for this clone: Its target is unknown.

This CDR3 is built from 17 residues. V shed 0 bases and J shed 6 bases, with 18 bases lying between them. CDR1 is SGHRS, CDR2 YFSETQ, per germline. The receptor was derived from an adult with an advanced solid tumor such as melanoma, head and neck, liver or kidney cancer. This specimen consisted of CD4+ or CD8+ T cells sorted from blood, obtained in a trial of the OX40 agonist ivuxolimab. V and J are TRBV5-1 and TRBJ2-2; D is tentatively TRBD1 or TRBD2 (6 bases each). In nucleotides, the CDR3 is TGCGCCAGCAGCTTGGCTCCCGACGGGGGCATCTCCGGGGAGCTGTTTTTT. This translates into CASSLAPDGGISGELFF.